These 30 T cell receptor beta chains came from one sample sequenced in a study of T-cell reconstitution after alpha-beta-depleted transplantation in children. Unique molecular identifiers were built into the TCRbeta library. Each CDR3 protein gets one entry after TCRdb re-called the PCR reads with MiXCR. The sample shows under 50,000 distinct CDR3 sequences, around 9% of them seen only once. The sample consisted of PBMCs, mostly from graft donor cells, taken 60 days after TCRalphabeta/CD19-depleted stem cell transplant. These receptors all come from a male patient between 2 and 9 years old who had a stem cell transplant for chronic granulomatous disease, so the T cells may come from the graft donor.

This clonotype was seen many times. The genes are TRBV30 and TRBJ2-2, with TRBD2 matching over 14 bases. This CDR3 is 15 amino acids long. Per germline, CDR1 GTSNPN and CDR2 SVGIG (reference sequence). With V trimmed by 3 bases and J by 3 bases, 0 bases remained unmatched. The CDR3 DNA sequence: TGTGCCTGGAGGACTAGCGGGAGGGACACCGGGGAGCTGTTTTTT. It codes for CAWRTSGRDTGELFF.

This chain links TRBV6-1 with TRBJ2-1; TRBD2 matches 10 bases. This CDR3 region has 14 residues. Trimming at V came to 6 bases and at J to 8 bases, leaving 7 bases not matched to a gene. Germline loops: CDR1 MNHNS, CDR2 SASEGT. The CDR3 region has the DNA TGTGCCAGCAGAGCTAGCGGGGGTTCGTATGAGCAGTTCTTC. Amino acid sequence: CASRASGGSYEQFF.

This clonotype was counted ten times or more. This sequence joins TRBV27 and TRBJ2-3; perhaps D is TRBD1 or TRBD2 (5 bases each). Trimming cost V 10 bases and J 1 base, with 9 bases left between them. This CDR3 has 12 residues. CDR1 MNHEY and CDR2 SMNVEV come from the germline V gene (reference sequence). This CDR3 is CATGRRTDTQYF. CDR3 nucleotides: TGTGCCACGGGGCGACGCACAGATACGCAGTATTTT.

This clonotype has a count of ten or more. The chain combines TRBV4-3 with TRBJ1-1; 7 nucleotides line up with TRBD1. With 0 bases clipped from V and 6 bases from J, the junction kept 7 bases outside the gene matches. Germline CDR1 is LGHNA and CDR2 is YSLEER. The CDR3 contains 15 residues. This CDR3 reads CASSQDDRVVSEAFF. The DNA of the CDR3 is TGCGCCAGCAGCCAAGATGACAGGGTTGTATCTGAAGCTTTCTTT.

In regard to this clonotype: This may arise from a read error, as a much more abundant clone is one base away. The chain links TRBV6-1 to TRBJ2-2; 7 bases line up with TRBD1. This CDR3 spans 13 amino acids. Per germline, CDR1 MNHNS and CDR2 SASEGT. CDR3 nucleotides: TGTGCCAGCACCAGGGGGAACACCCGGGAGCTGTTTTTT. Amino acids: CASTRGNTRELFF.

This sequence joins TRBV2 and TRBJ1-4; 7 bases fit TRBD1. CDR1 and CDR2 (germline): SNHLY, FYNNEI. J lost 6 bases, V lost 5 bases, and 6 bases had no gene match. The CDR3 is made up of 14 amino acids. CDR3 coding DNA: TGTGCCAGCAGTCCTGACAGGGTGGATGAAAAACTGTTTTTT. It specifies CASSPDRVDEKLFF.

In its sample, this clonotype was seen many times. The V call is TRBV20-1, the J call TRBJ2-2; the D gene is possibly TRBD2 (5 bases). The V and J ends lost 0 bases and 4 bases respectively, with 18 bases between them. The CDR3 is 17 residues long. CDR1 is DFQATT, CDR2 SNEGSKA, per germline (reference sequence). CDR3 nucleotide sequence: TGCAGTGCTAGAGATCCCCTTGGGGAGCGAACCACCGGGGAGCTGTTTTTT. This codes for CSARDPLGERTTGELFF.

This clonotype was counted many times. The chain joins TRBV20-1 to TRBJ2-1, with no clear D. The CDR3 extends over 11 amino acids. Germline V gene data show CDR1 as DFQATT and CDR2 as SNEGSKA (reference sequence). V dropped 4 bases and J dropped 4 bases, with 5 bases sitting between them. The CDR3 protein is CSATGYNEQFF. CDR3 DNA: TGCAGTGCTACCGGGTACAATGAGCAGTTCTTC.

This clonotype occurred many times. The chain employs TRBV2 and TRBJ2-5; D might be TRBD1 (6 bases). The germline V gene has CDR1 SNHLY and CDR2 FYNNEI. This CDR3 contains 16 residues. V gave up 0 bases and J gave up 5 bases, with 16 bases separating them. Here the CDR3 DNA reads TGTGCCAGCAGTGAAGCGCTTGGCAGGGGTCTGGAGACCCAGTACTTC. Its translation: CASSEALGRGLETQYF.

The chain uses TRBV20-1 and TRBJ2-7, with a tentative D call TRBD1 (6 bases). The CDR3 length is 13 residues. Deletions cut 5 bases from V and 0 bases from J, with 11 bases between. Germline V gives CDR1 DFQATT, CDR2 SNEGSKA (reference sequence). The CDR3 coding sequence is TGCAGTGCTGGACAGACCTACTCCTACGAGCAGTACTTC. Protein: CSAGQTYSYEQYF.

This clonotype showed up just a few times. CDR3 loop: CASRKGGRSNTEAFF. In DNA, the CDR3 is TGTGCCAGCAGGAAGGGGGGACGGTCGAACACTGAAGCTTTCTTT. The chain has TRBV2 and TRBJ1-1, with a tentative D call TRBD1 (6 bases). The germline CDR1 and CDR2 sequences are SNHLY and FYNNEI. This CDR3 comprises 15 residues. The V end was cut by 6 bases, the J end by 1 base, with 15 bases between.

The chain uses TRBV5-5 and TRBJ1-5; tentative D call: TRBD1 (5 bases). V lost 3 bases and J 1 base, leaving 8 bases between the germline ends. The length of the CDR3 is 14 residues. The germline V gene has CDR1 SGHKS and CDR2 YYEKEE (reference sequence). The chain's CDR3 is CASSWGRSNQPQHF. In nucleotides, the CDR3 is TGTGCCAGCAGCTGGGGACGGAGCAATCAGCCCCAGCATTTT.

This clonotype was found many times. The chain links TRBV5-1 to TRBJ1-2; 8 bases line up with TRBD1. There are 15 residues in the CDR3. J was trimmed by 6 bases and V by 3 bases; bases with no gene match: 10. In germline, CDR1 is SGHRS, CDR2 YFSETQ. CDR3 DNA sequence: TGCGCCAGCAGCTCTAAGACAGGGGAGGTGAATGGCTACACCTTC. Residues: CASSSKTGEVNGYTF.

This clonotype rates as medium-sized. The chain combines TRBV28 with TRBJ2-2, with TRBD2 matching over 9 bases. This CDR3 contains 16 residues. V was pared by 6 bases and J by 1 base, with 6 bases of the junction left unmatched. Germline loops: CDR1 MDHEN, CDR2 SYDVKM. The CDR3 DNA reads as TGTGCCAGCAGACTAGCGGGCAACGTGAACACCGGGGAGCTGTTTTTT. Protein: CASRLAGNVNTGELFF.

This clonotype has at least ten counts. The chain couples TRBV20-1 to TRBJ2-3; D may be TRBD2 (5 bases). Germline V gives CDR1 DFQATT, CDR2 SNEGSKA (reference sequence). The CDR3 loop spans 12 amino acids. Trimming shortened V by 6 bases and J by 3 bases, and 10 bases separated the two germline ends. This CDR3 is CSASGGTDTQYF. The DNA of the CDR3 is TGCAGTGCAAGCGGCGGTACAGATACGCAGTATTTT.

This clonotype was seen ten or more times. This rearrangement joins TRBV25-1 to TRBJ2-1, with 14 bases matching TRBD2. The CDR3 is 13 residues long. The V and J ends lost 9 bases and 7 bases, in that order; junction bases with no gene match: 2. The germline V gene has CDR1 MGHDK and CDR2 SYGVNS. This CDR3 is CASRLAGGNEQFF. The DNA for the CDR3 is TGTGCCAGTCGACTAGCGGGAGGGAATGAGCAGTTCTTC. The full variable domain, with the rest looked up from reference TRBV25-1 and TRBJ2-1, is EADIYQTPRYLVIGTGKKITLECSQTMGHDKMYWYQQDPGMELHLIHYSYGVNSTEKGDLSSESTVSRIRTEHFPLTLESARPSHTSQYLCASRLAGGNEQFFGPGTRLTVL.

This clonotype showed up many times. The chain couples TRBV24-1 to TRBJ1-4; TRBD1 matches 7 bases. Germline V CDR1 and CDR2: KGHDR, SFDVKD. The CDR3 consists of 18 residues. V dropped 12 bases and J dropped 5; count of bases not matched to a gene: 23. The DNA for the CDR3 is TGTGCCCCCAAAAGGGACAGACTGAAGAATCACTCCAATGAAAAACTGTTTTTT. It translates to CAPKRDRLKNHSNEKLFF.

Many counts were recorded for this clonotype. The chain has TRBV20-1 and TRBJ2-5; 8 nucleotides agree with TRBD1. J was trimmed by 2 bases and V by 6 bases; bases with no gene match: 2. Germline V gene data show CDR1 as DFQATT and CDR2 as SNEGSKA (reference sequence). The CDR3 runs 12 residues. The CDR3 DNA follows: TGCAGTGCCAACAGGGGGCAAGAGACCCAGTACTTC. Translation gives CSANRGQETQYF.

V is TRBV27 and J is TRBJ1-2; TRBD1 is a possible D gene (5 bases). The CDR3 has 13 amino acids. Trimming shortened V by 5 bases and J by 7 bases, and 14 bases separated the two germline ends. CDR1 and CDR2 (germline): MNHEY, SMNVEV (reference sequence). CDR3 DNA sequence: TGTGCCAGCAGTCCTCAGGGTTGGAGTGGCTACACCTTC. Its protein product is CASSPQGWSGYTF.

The V gene is TRBV30, the J gene TRBJ2-3; D might be TRBD2 (5 bases). The CDR3 is made up of 15 amino acids. V was shortened by 0 bases and J by 1 base, with 11 bases between the two germline ends. Germline V gene sequence: CDR1 GTSNPN, CDR2 SVGIG (reference sequence). CDR3 in DNA: TGTGCCTGGAGTGTACACGGGAAGGGCACAGATACGCAGTATTTT. This encodes CAWSVHGKGTDTQYF.

This clonotype was observed many times. This chain connects TRBV20-1 to TRBJ1-2; no clear D. Germline V gene lookup returns CDR1 DFQATT and CDR2 SNEGSKA (reference sequence). V lost 1 base and J lost 6, with 9 bases in between. This CDR3 contains 12 residues. CDR3 protein: CSARGRENGYTF. The CDR3 DNA sequence: TGCAGTGCTAGAGGAAGGGAGAATGGCTACACCTTC.

This clonotype appeared many times. This chain uses TRBV6-7 with TRBJ2-1; D gene unclear. TRBV6-7 is annotated as an ORF whose role is uncertain. Trimming took off 5 bases at V and 5 bases at J, with 1 base between the two ends. The CDR3 has 10 residues. The CDR3 DNA reads as TGTGCCAGCAGTCACAATGAGCAGTTCTTC. Translation: CASSHNEQFF.

There are many counts of this clonotype. The rearrangement uses TRBV27 and TRBJ2-3, with 7 bases identical to TRBD2. The CDR3 totals 15 residues. Germline loops: CDR1 MNHEY, CDR2 SMNVEV (reference sequence). With 3 bases clipped from V and 2 bases from J, the junction kept 5 bases outside the gene matches. The DNA for the CDR3 is TGTGCCAGCAGTTTCGGACTAGGCCCCACAGATACGCAGTATTTT. This codes for CASSFGLGPTDTQYF.

This clonotype was recorded many times. The chain is built from TRBV5-1 and TRBJ1-3; no definite D call. CDR1 SGHRS and CDR2 YFSETQ come from the germline V gene. This CDR3 is built from 12 residues. Trimming removed 2 bases at V and 1 base at J, with 1 base between. The chain's CDR3 is CASSLSGNTIYF. The CDR3, as DNA: TGCGCCAGCAGCTTATCTGGAAACACCATATATTTT.

This clonotype occurred many times. Here the CDR3 DNA reads TGCGCCAGCAGCCAAGTAGCAGGTGGCCGGACCCAGTACTTC. Translation gives CASSQVAGGRTQYF. The rearrangement links TRBV4-3 to TRBJ2-5, with no clear D. Trimming removed 1 base from V and 7 bases from J, with 13 bases in between. Looked up from germline, CDR1 is LGHNA and CDR2 is YSLEER. This CDR3 has 14 residues.

Only a few counts were recorded for this clonotype. V usage is TRBV7-2 and J usage is TRBJ2-1; D might be TRBD1 (6 bases). The CDR3 is 13 residues long. V lost 3 bases to trimming and J lost 6 bases, with 9 bases between them. CDR1 SGHTA and CDR2 FQGNSA come from the germline V gene. CDR3 nucleotides: TGTGCCAGCAGCTTGACAGGACTCAATGAGCAGTTCTTC. Amino acids: CASSLTGLNEQFF.

This clonotype was detected once. The genes are TRBV18 and TRBJ2-1, with D unresolved. Looked up from germline, CDR1 is KGHSH and CDR2 is LQKENI. Trimming took 0 bases from V and 12 from J, leaving 15 bases between them. There are 14 residues in the CDR3. This chain's CDR3 is CASSPPGSWLGQFF. DNA of the CDR3: TGTGCCAGCTCACCACCGGGGTCCTGGTTGGGGCAGTTCTTC.

In its sample, this clonotype was seen many times. V is TRBV12-3 or TRBV12-4 and J is TRBJ2-1; 7 positions agree with TRBD1. CDR3 length: 14 amino acids. J gave up 3 bases and V 4 bases, and 3 bases lay outside the gene matches. CDR3 protein: CASSWTGGYNEQFF. The CDR3 DNA follows: TGTGCCAGCAGTTGGACAGGTGGCTACAATGAGCAGTTCTTC.

This clonotype was detected many times. CDR3 bases: TGTGCCAGCAGCGCTCAAGACCCCGGACAGTCCTACGAGCAGTACTTC. It codes for CASSAQDPGQSYEQYF. The rearrangement uses TRBV21-1 and TRBJ2-7; TRBD1 is taken as the D call from the table, unchecked against the DNA. TRBV21-1 is assigned pseudogene status. The CDR3 consists of 16 residues.

This clonotype was recorded many times. The rearrangement joins TRBV6-5 to TRBJ2-5, with TRBD1 as a possible D gene (5 bases). V gave up 0 bases and J gave up 7 bases, with 15 bases separating them. CDR1 and CDR2 (germline): MNHEY, SVGAGI. The CDR3 has 15 residues. CDR3 coding DNA: TGTGCCAGCAGTTACTCTCGGACACGGATCGTGACCCAGTACTTC. It specifies CASSYSRTRIVTQYF.